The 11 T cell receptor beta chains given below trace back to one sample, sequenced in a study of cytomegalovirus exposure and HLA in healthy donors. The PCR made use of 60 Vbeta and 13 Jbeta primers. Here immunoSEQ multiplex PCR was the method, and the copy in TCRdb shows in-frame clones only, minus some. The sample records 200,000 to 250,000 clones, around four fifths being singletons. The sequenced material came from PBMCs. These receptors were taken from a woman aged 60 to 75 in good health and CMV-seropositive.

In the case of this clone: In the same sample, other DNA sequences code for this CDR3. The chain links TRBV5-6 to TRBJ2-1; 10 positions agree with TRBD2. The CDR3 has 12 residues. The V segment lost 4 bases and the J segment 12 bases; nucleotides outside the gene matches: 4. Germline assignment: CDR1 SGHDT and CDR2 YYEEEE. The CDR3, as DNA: TGTGCCAGCAGCACACGGACTAGCGGGCAGTTCTTC. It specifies CASSTRTSGQFF.

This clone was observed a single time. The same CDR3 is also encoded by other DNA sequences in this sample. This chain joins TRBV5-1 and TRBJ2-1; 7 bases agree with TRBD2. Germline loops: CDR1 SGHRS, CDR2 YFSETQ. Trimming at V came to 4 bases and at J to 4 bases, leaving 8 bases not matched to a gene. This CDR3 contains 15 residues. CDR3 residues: CASSVGLADYNEQFF. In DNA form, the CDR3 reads TGCGCCAGCAGCGTGGGGCTAGCGGATTACAATGAGCAGTTCTTC. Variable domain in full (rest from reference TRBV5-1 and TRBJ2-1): KAGVTQTPRYLIKTRGQQVTLSCSPISGHRSVSWYQQTPGQGLQFLFEYFSETQRNKGNFPGRFSGRQFSNSRSEMNVSTLELGDSALYLCASSVGLADYNEQFFGPGTRLTVL.

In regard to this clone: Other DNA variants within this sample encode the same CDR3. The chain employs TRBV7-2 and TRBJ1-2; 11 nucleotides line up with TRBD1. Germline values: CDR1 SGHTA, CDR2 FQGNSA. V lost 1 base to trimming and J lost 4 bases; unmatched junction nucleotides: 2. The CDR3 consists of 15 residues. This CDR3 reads CASSLGGQGAYGYTF. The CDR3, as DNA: TGTGCCAGCAGCTTAGGTGGACAGGGGGCCTATGGCTACACCTTC.

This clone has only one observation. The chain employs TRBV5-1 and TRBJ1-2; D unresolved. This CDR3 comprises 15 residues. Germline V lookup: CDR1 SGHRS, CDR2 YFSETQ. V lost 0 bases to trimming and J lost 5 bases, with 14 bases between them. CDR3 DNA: TGCGCCAGCAGCTTGGCCTACGGAGACTGGTATGGCTACACCTTC. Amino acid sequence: CASSLAYGDWYGYTF.

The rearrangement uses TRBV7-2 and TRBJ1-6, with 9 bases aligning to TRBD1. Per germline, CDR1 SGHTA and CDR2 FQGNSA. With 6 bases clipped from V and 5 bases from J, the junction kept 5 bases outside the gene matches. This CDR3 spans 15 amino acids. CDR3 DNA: TGTGCCAGCAGGTTGGGACAGGGCAATAATTCACCCCTCCACTTT. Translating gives CASRLGQGNNSPLHF.

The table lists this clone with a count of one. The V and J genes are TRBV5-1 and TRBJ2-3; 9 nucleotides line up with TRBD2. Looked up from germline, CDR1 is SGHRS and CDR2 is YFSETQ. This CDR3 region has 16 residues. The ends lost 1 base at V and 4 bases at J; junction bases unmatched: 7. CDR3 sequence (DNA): TGCGCCAGCAGCTTGCCGGGACTAGCTGTTGCAGATACGCAGTATTTT. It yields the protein CASSLPGLAVADTQYF.

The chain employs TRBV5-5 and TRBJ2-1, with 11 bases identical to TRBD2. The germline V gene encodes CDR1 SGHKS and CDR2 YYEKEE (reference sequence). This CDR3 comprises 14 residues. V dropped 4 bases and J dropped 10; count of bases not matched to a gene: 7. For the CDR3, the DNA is TGTGCCAGCAGCCTGGGACTAGCGGCCACAGAGCAGTTCTTC. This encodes CASSLGLAATEQFF.

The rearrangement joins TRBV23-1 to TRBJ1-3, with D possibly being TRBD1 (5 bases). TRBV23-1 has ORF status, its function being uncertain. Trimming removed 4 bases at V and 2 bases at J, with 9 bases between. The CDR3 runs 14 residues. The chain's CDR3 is CASSPAGTGNTIYF. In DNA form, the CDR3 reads TGCGCCAGCAGTCCTGCAGGGACTGGAAACACCATATATTTT.

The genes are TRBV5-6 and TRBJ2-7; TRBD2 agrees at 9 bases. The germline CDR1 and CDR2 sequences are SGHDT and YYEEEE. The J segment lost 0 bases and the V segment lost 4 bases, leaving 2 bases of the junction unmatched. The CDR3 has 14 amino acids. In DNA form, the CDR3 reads TGTGCCAGCAGCAGACTAGCGGTCTCCTACGAGCAGTACTTC. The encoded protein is CASSRLAVSYEQYF.

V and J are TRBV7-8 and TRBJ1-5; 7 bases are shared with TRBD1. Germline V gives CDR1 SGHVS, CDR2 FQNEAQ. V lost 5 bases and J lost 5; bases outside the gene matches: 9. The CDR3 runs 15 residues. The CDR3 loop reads CASSPRPRGDQPQHF. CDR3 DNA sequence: TGTGCCAGCAGCCCTAGGCCCAGGGGGGATCAGCCCCAGCATTTT.

CDR3 amino acids: CASSSGGDEQFF. For the CDR3, the DNA is TGTGCCAGCTCTTCGGGGGGAGATGAGCAGTTCTTC. The chain joins TRBV18 to TRBJ2-1, with 7 bases fitting TRBD2. Trimming took 6 bases from V and 8 from J; bases not matched to a gene: 4. CDR1 is KGHSH and CDR2 is LQKENI in the germline V gene. This CDR3 region has 12 residues.